This T cell receptor (beta chain) appears in the sequencing data of a study of T cell responses to AZD1222 COVID-19 vaccine. Germline V gives CDR1 LNHDA, CDR2 SQIVND (reference sequence). The length of the CDR3 is 16 residues. V lost 7 bases to trimming and J lost 3 bases, with 21 bases between them. Using immunoSEQ multiplex PCR, the repertoire was profiled, and TCRdb retains in-frame clones only, with some absent. The table shows around 180,000 clones, with about 94% occurring only once. The rearrangement joins TRBV19 to TRBJ1-2; D possibly corresponds to TRBD1 (6 bases). Sequencing used peripheral blood, obtained on day 0 of AZD1222 vaccination. This TCR derives from an adult in good health. For the CDR3, the DNA is TGTGCCAGTACGGTCGGGGGGGCGCGTGGTTACTATGGCTACACCTTC. The encoded protein is CASTVGGARGYYGYTF.